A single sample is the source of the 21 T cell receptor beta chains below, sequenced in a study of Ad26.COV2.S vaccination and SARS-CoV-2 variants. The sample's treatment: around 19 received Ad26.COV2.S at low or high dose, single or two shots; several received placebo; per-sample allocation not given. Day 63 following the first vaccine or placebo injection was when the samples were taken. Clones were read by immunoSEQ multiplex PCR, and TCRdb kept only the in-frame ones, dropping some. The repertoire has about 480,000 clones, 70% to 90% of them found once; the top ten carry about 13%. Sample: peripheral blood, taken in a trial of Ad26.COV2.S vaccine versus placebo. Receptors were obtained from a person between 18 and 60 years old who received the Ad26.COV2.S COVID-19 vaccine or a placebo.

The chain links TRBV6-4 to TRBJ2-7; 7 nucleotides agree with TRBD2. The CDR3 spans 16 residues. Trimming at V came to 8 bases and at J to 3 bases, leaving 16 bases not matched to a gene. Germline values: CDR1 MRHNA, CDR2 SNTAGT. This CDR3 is CASPRTVAGECYEQYF. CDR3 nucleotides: TGTGCCAGCCCCAGAACGGTTGCGGGAGAGTGCTACGAGCAGTACTTC.

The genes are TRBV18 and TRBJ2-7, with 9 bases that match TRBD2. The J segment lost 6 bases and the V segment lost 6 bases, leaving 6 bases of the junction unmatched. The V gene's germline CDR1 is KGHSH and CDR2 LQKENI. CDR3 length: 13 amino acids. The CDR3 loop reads CASSPVAGVEQYF. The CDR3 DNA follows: TGTGCCAGCTCTCCAGTAGCGGGGGTCGAGCAGTACTTC.

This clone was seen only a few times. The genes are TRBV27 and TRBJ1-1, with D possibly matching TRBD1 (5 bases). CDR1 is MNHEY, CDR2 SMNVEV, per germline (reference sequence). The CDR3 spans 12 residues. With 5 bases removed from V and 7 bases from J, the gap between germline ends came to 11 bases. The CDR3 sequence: CASSIPGGEAFF. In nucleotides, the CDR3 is TGTGCCAGCAGTATCCCCGGGGGTGAAGCTTTCTTT.

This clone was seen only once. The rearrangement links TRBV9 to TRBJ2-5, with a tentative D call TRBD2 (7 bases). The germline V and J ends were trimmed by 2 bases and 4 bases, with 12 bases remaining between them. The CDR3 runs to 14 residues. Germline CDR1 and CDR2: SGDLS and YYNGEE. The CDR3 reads CASSVWGGGETQYF. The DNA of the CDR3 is TGTGCCAGCAGCGTTTGGGGGGGCGGAGAGACCCAGTACTTC.

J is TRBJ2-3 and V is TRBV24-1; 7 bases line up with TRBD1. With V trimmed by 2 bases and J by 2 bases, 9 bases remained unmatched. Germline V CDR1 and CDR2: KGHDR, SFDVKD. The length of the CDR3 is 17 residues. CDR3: CATSDWTGRGHTDTQYF. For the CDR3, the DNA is TGTGCCACCAGTGATTGGACAGGCCGAGGACACACAGATACGCAGTATTTT.

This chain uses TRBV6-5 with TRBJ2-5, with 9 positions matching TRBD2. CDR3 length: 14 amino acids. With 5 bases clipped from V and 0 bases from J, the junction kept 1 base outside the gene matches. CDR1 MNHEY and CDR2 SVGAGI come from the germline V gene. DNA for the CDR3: TGTGCCAGCAGTACTAGCGGGTACCAAGAGACCCAGTACTTC. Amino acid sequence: CASSTSGYQETQYF.

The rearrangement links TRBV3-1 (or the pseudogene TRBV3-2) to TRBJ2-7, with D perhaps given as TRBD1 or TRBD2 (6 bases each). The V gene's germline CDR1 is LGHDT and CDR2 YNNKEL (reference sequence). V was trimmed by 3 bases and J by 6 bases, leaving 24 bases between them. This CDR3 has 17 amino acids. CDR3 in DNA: TGTGCCAGCAGCCAGAGGGACGGGGGAAGGTGGACAGCCGAGCAGTACTTC. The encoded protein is CASSQRDGGRWTAEQYF.

This CDR3 is CASSLGLGQGSEKLFF. For the CDR3, the DNA is TGTGCCAGCAGCTTAGGGTTGGGACAGGGGAGTGAAAAACTGTTTTTT. The rearrangement uses TRBV11-2 and TRBJ1-4; 10 positions match TRBD1. The ends lost 1 base at V and 7 bases at J; junction bases unmatched: 6. Germline lookup yields CDR1 SGHAT and CDR2 FQNNGV. This CDR3 is 16 amino acids long.

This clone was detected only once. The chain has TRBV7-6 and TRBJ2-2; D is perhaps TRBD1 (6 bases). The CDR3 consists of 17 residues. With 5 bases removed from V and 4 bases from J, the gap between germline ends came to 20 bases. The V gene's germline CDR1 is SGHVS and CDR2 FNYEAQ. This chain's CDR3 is CASSPRWQGKPTGELFF. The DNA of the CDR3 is TGTGCCAGCAGCCCTAGGTGGCAGGGGAAACCCACCGGGGAGCTGTTTTTT.

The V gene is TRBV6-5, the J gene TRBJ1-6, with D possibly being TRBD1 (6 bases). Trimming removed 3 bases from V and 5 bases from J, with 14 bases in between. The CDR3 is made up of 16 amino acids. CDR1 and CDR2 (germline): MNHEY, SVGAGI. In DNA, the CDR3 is TGTGCCAGCAGTTATGATTCCGGACAGAATAATTCACCCCTCCACTTT. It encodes CASSYDSGQNNSPLHF.

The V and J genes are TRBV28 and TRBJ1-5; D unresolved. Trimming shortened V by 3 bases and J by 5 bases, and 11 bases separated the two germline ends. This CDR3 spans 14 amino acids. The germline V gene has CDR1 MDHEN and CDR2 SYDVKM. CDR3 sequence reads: CASSFGRAYQPQHF. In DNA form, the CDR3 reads TGTGCCAGCAGTTTCGGCAGAGCCTATCAGCCCCAGCATTTT.

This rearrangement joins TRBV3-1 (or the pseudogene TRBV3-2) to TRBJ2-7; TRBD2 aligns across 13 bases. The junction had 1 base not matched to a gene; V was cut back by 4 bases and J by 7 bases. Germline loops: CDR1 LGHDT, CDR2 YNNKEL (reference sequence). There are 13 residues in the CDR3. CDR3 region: CASSLGLAGEQYF. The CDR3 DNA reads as TGTGCCAGCAGCCTGGGACTAGCGGGAGAGCAGTACTTC.

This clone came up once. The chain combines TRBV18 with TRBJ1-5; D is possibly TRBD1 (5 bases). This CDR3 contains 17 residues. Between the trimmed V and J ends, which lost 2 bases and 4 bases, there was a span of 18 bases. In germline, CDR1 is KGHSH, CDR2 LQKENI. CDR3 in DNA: TGTGCCAGCTCACCAAGGTTCCGTGACAGAAGTAATCAGCCCCAGCATTTT. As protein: CASSPRFRDRSNQPQHF.

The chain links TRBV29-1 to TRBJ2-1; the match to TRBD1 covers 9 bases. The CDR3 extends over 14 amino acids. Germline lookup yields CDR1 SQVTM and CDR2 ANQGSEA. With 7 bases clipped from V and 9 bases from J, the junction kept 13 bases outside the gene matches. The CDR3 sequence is CSANDGQGTSEQFF. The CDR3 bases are TGCAGCGCCAATGATGGACAGGGGACCAGTGAGCAGTTCTTC.

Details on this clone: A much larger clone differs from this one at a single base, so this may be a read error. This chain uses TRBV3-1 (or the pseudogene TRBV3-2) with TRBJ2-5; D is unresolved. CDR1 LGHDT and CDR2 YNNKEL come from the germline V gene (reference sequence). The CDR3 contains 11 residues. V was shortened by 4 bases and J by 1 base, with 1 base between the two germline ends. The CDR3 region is CASSLQETQYF. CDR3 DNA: TGTGCCAGCAGCCTCCAAGAGACCCAGTACTTC.

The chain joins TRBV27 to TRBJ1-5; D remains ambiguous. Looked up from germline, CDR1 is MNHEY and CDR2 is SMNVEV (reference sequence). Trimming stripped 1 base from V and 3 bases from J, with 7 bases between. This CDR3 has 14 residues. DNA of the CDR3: TGTGCCAGCAGTTTATTACCAAACAATCAGCCCCAGCATTTT. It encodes CASSLLPNNQPQHF.

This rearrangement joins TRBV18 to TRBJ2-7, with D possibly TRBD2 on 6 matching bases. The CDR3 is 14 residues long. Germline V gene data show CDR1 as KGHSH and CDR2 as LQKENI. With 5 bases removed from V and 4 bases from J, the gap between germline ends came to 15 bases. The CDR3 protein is CASSSRESAYEQYF. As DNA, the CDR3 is TGTGCCAGCTCATCCCGGGAGAGCGCATACGAGCAGTACTTC.

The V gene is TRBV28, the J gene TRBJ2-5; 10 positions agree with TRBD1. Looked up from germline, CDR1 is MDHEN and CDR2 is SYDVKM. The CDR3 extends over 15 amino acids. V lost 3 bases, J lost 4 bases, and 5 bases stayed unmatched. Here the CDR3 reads CASSLGGQGLETQYF. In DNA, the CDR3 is TGTGCCAGCAGTTTGGGGGGACAGGGGTTAGAGACCCAGTACTTC.

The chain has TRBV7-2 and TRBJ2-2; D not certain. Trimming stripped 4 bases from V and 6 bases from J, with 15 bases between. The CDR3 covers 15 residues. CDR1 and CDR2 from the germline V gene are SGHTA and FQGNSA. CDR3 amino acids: CASSSATLQSGELFF. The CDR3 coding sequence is TGTGCCAGCAGCTCAGCAACTTTACAGTCCGGGGAGCTGTTTTTT.

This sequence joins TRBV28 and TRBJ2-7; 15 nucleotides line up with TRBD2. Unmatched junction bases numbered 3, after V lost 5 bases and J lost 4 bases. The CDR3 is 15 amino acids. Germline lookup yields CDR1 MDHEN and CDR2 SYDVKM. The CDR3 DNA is TGTGCCAGCAGTCGGACTAGCGGGAGGGCTTACGAGCAGTACTTC. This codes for CASSRTSGRAYEQYF.

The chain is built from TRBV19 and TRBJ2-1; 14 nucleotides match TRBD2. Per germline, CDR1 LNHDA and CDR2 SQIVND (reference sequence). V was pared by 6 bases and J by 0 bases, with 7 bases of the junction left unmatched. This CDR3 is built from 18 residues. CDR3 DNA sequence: TGTGCCAGTAGACGGACTAGCGGGAGGTCGAGCTCCTACAATGAGCAGTTCTTC. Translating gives CASRRTSGRSSSYNEQFF.